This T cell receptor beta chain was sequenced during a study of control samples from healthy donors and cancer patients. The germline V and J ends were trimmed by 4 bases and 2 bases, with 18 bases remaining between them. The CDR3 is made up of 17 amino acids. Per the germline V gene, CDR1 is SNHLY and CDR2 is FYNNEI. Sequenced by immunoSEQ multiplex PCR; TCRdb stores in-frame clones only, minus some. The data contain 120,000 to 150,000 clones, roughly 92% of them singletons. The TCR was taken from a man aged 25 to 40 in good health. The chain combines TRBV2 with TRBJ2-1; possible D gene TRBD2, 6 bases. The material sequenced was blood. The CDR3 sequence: CASSAQVWRDAYNEQFF. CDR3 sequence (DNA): TGTGCCAGCAGTGCCCAGGTCTGGCGGGACGCCTACAATGAGCAGTTCTTC. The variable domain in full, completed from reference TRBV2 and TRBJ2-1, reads EPEVTQTPSHQVTQMGQEVILRCVPISNHLYFYWYRQILGQKVEFLVSFYNNEISEKSEIFDDQFSVERPDGSNFTLKIRSTKLEDSAMYFCASSAQVWRDAYNEQFFGPGTRLTVL.